Listed below are T cell receptor beta chains from one sample, sequenced in a study of blood T cell repertoires in COVID-19. Measured with immunoSEQ multiplex PCR; TCRdb has only the in-frame clones, and not every one. Here the sample spans 150,000 to 200,000 clones, around 85% being singletons. The sequencing sample was made of peripheral blood. The receptor set was obtained from an elderly man with COVID-19, enrolled during active disease. Both conserved end residues are part of each CDR3. The order of the fields is D gene, J gene, clone size, V gene, CDR3 DNA, CDR3 protein. D genes are given only for firm matches. Clone size appears in some rows only: once, few, many, or a class for an expanded clone.

D gene: TRBD2
J gene: TRBJ2-5
clone size: .
V gene: TRBV5-4
CDR3 DNA: TGTGCCAGCAGCTTAAGACTAGCGGGGGGAGAGACCCAGTACTTC
CDR3 protein: CASSLRLAGGETQYF

D gene: TRBD2
J gene: TRBJ2-3
clone size: .
V gene: TRBV7-9
CDR3 DNA: TGTGCCAGCAGCTCCTTAATGGGACTAGGGACAGATACGCAGTATTTT
CDR3 protein: CASSSLMGLGTDTQYF

D gene: TRBD1
J gene: TRBJ2-1
clone size: .
V gene: TRBV24-1
CDR3 DNA: TGTGCCACCAGTGACCCCGGGACAGGGAACAATGAGCAGTTCTTC
CDR3 protein: CATSDPGTGNNEQFF

D gene: .
J gene: TRBJ2-7
clone size: .
V gene: TRBV5-4
CDR3 DNA: TGTGCCAGCAGCCCCCCGTCAACAGCTTCCTACGAGCAGTACTTC
CDR3 protein: CASSPPSTASYEQYF

D gene: .
J gene: TRBJ2-7
clone size: .
V gene: TRBV29-1
CDR3 DNA: TGCAGCGTCGGACAAAGCAGGTACGAGCAGTACTTC
CDR3 protein: CSVGQSRYEQYF

D gene: TRBD1
J gene: TRBJ1-2
clone size: .
V gene: TRBV6-5
CDR3 DNA: TGTGCCAGCACTTTAGGGACAGGTCCTTACTATGGCTACACCTTC
CDR3 protein: CASTLGTGPYYGYTF

D gene: .
J gene: TRBJ1-3
clone size: .
V gene: TRBV9
CDR3 DNA: TGTGCCAGCCGGGACTCTGGAAACACCATATATTTT
CDR3 protein: CASRDSGNTIYF

D gene: .
J gene: TRBJ1-2
clone size: .
V gene: TRBV7-8
CDR3 DNA: TGTGCCAGCAGCCCCCAGACAGGATTCTATGGCTACACCTTC
CDR3 protein: CASSPQTGFYGYTF

D gene: .
J gene: TRBJ2-3
clone size: .
V gene: TRBV9
CDR3 DNA: TGTGCCAGCAGCGCCAGGGGTGGTGGCACAGATACGCAGTATTTT
CDR3 protein: CASSARGGGTDTQYF

D gene: .
J gene: TRBJ2-1
clone size: few
V gene: TRBV18
CDR3 DNA: TGTGCCAGCTCACCCGGGTTAGGTCAACCCCCGCAGTTCTTC
CDR3 protein: CASSPGLGQPPQFF

D gene: .
J gene: TRBJ2-2
clone size: .
V gene: TRBV9
CDR3 DNA: TGTGCCAGCAGCGTAGTTGAGGTAACCGGGGAGCTGTTTTTT
CDR3 protein: CASSVVEVTGELFF

D gene: .
J gene: TRBJ1-4
clone size: .
V gene: TRBV4-2
CDR3 DNA: TGTGCCAGCAGCCAAGGCAGTGTTCCAACTAATGAAAAACTGTTTTTT
CDR3 protein: CASSQGSVPTNEKLFF

D gene: TRBD1
J gene: TRBJ1-1
clone size: .
V gene: TRBV2
CDR3 DNA: TGTGCCAGCAGGAGTCTAGGGACAGGGGGCTCTGAAGCTTTCTTT
CDR3 protein: CASRSLGTGGSEAFF

D gene: TRBD1
J gene: TRBJ2-1
clone size: .
V gene: TRBV5-5
CDR3 DNA: TGTGCCAGCAGCCAGACAGGGGTTGACAATGAGCAGTTCTTC
CDR3 protein: CASSQTGVDNEQFF

D gene: .
J gene: TRBJ2-5
clone size: .
V gene: TRBV5-1
CDR3 DNA: TGCGCCAGCGACAGGGGCGGGGGCCGGGAGACCCAGTACTTC
CDR3 protein: CASDRGGGRETQYF

D gene: TRBD2
J gene: TRBJ2-7
clone size: .
V gene: TRBV27
CDR3 DNA: TGTGCCAGCAGTTTTAGCGGGGGGCCCTACGAGCAGTACTTC
CDR3 protein: CASSFSGGPYEQYF

D gene: .
J gene: TRBJ2-1
clone size: .
V gene: TRBV11-2
CDR3 DNA: TGTGCCAGCGGGGGGAGCCCCTCCTACAATGAGCAGTTCTTC
CDR3 protein: CASGGSPSYNEQFF